Listed here are 16 T cell receptor beta chains from one sample, sequenced in a study of shared clonotypes between healthy human individuals. Sequencing was performed with immunoSEQ multiplex PCR; in TCRdb, only in-frame clones are kept and a portion is missing. The sample includes roughly 1,000,000 clones, more than 75% seen only once; the top ten take more than 0.45%. Sequencing was done on a sample of memory CD4+ T cells from PBMCs. Subset specified: CD45RA-negative fraction. These receptors came from a man younger than 35 in good health. Some clones in this sample may be carry-over from other donors' samples.

This chain uses TRBV4-2 with TRBJ2-7, with a possible D match to TRBD1 (6 bases). The CDR3 extends over 13 amino acids. Germline CDR1 is LGHNA and CDR2 is YNFKEQ. Between the trimmed V and J ends, which lost 4 bases and 1 base, there was a span of 8 bases. The CDR3 coding sequence is TGTGCCAGCAGCCGCGGACAGTCCTACGAGCAGTACTTC. The encoded protein is CASSRGQSYEQYF.

The chain uses TRBV29-1 and TRBJ2-7; D gene uncertain. The germline CDR1 and CDR2 sequences are SQVTM and ANQGSEA. V was trimmed by 5 bases and J by 5 bases, leaving 13 bases between them. CDR3 length: 12 residues. The CDR3 sequence is CSVKSSGNEQYF. The CDR3, as DNA: TGCAGCGTTAAATCTAGTGGGAACGAGCAGTACTTC.

V and J are TRBV7-2 and TRBJ2-1; the D call may be TRBD1 or TRBD2 (6 bases each). CDR3 size: 15 residues. Per germline, CDR1 SGHTA and CDR2 FQGNSA. V was pared by 1 base and J by 2 bases, with 9 bases between. The CDR3 sequence is CASSLDGGAYNEQFF. The CDR3 region has the DNA TGTGCCAGCAGCTTAGACGGGGGCGCCTACAATGAGCAGTTCTTC.

Details on this clone: One base away lies a much larger clone, so this may be a sequencing read error. The sample contains more than one DNA sequence encoding this CDR3. The chain has TRBV2 and TRBJ2-5, with no clear D. Germline loops: CDR1 SNHLY, CDR2 FYNNEI. The CDR3 loop spans 11 amino acids. Trimming removed 5 bases from V and 4 bases from J, with 5 bases in between. In DNA form, the CDR3 reads TGTGCCAGCAGTAGAGGAGAGACCCAGTACTTC. Its protein is CASSRGETQYF.

The chain couples TRBV5-1 to TRBJ1-1; unclear D gene. CDR3 size: 15 residues. Germline CDR1 reads SGHRS; CDR2 reads YFSETQ. Trimming took off 4 bases at V and 0 bases at J, with 13 bases between the two ends. In DNA, the CDR3 is TGCGCCAGCAGCCCCGGTGGGAGCCTGAACACTGAAGCTTTCTTT. Amino acids: CASSPGGSLNTEAFF.

The chain employs TRBV5-1 and TRBJ2-7; possibly TRBD2 for D (6 bases). Germline-derived CDR1 and CDR2 are SGHRS and YFSETQ. This CDR3 is 15 amino acids long. The germline V and J ends were trimmed by 0 bases and 6 bases, with 16 bases remaining between them. The CDR3 loop reads CASSLEGTPGGEQYF. CDR3 coding DNA: TGCGCCAGCAGCTTGGAGGGGACTCCTGGAGGCGAGCAGTACTTC.

This chain joins TRBV5-1 and TRBJ2-3, with TRBD2 matching over 7 bases. The V gene end was trimmed by 7 bases and the J gene end by 0 bases; junction bases not matched to a gene: 8. The CDR3 covers 15 residues. Germline V lookup: CDR1 SGHRS, CDR2 YFSETQ. This CDR3 reads CASALGGLSTDTQYF. CDR3 nucleotides: TGCGCCAGCGCCCTGGGGGGACTAAGCACAGATACGCAGTATTTT.

The chain combines TRBV7-2 with TRBJ1-2, with 9 positions matching TRBD1. The V and J ends lost 2 bases and 4 bases, in that order; junction bases with no gene match: 8. CDR1 and CDR2 (germline): SGHTA, FQGNSA. This CDR3 is built from 16 residues. The chain's CDR3 is CASSLPGTGKAYGYTF. CDR3 in DNA: TGTGCCAGCAGCTTACCTGGGACAGGGAAGGCCTATGGCTACACCTTC.

V and J are TRBV2 and TRBJ1-5, with D perhaps matching TRBD1 (6 bases). The germline V gene has CDR1 SNHLY and CDR2 FYNNEI. Trimming left V 3 bases short and J 7 bases short, with 19 bases between. The CDR3 is made up of 16 amino acids. For the CDR3, the DNA is TGTGCCAGCAGTGAGGGATTAACAGGGAACGGACAGCCCCAGCATTTT. The encoded protein is CASSEGLTGNGQPQHF.

This clone was seen only once. The chain recombines TRBV10-3 with TRBJ2-5; 13 nucleotides align to TRBD2. The CDR3 sequence is 21 residues long. Germline trimming cut 3 bases from V and 2 bases from J; bases unmatched to any gene: 18. CDR1 is ENHRY, CDR2 SYGVKD, per germline. The CDR3 DNA is TGTGCCATCAGTGACCCCCGGGGGGGGGAGAGACTAGCGGGAGGACAAGAGACCCAGTACTTC. As protein: CAISDPRGGERLAGGQETQYF.

V is TRBV7-2 and J is TRBJ1-1; D unresolved. This CDR3 is 13 amino acids long. The V end lost 6 bases, the J end lost 1 base, and 9 bases lay between the germline ends. Germline V CDR1 and CDR2: SGHTA, FQGNSA. The CDR3 here is CASRGGPNTEAFF. Here the CDR3 DNA reads TGTGCCAGCAGGGGCGGGCCGAACACTGAAGCTTTCTTT.

The chain uses TRBV7-9 and TRBJ2-1; D possibly corresponds to TRBD2 (6 bases). This CDR3 region has 17 residues. V lost 0 bases, J lost 9 bases, and 21 bases lay in between. The germline V gene encodes CDR1 SEHNR and CDR2 FQNEAQ (reference sequence). The CDR3 is CASSLAWVVAAEGEQFF. The CDR3 coding sequence is TGTGCCAGCAGCTTAGCCTGGGTGGTAGCGGCCGAGGGTGAGCAGTTCTTC.

V gene TRBV6-5 combines with J gene TRBJ1-2; D perhaps matches TRBD1 (6 bases). Trimming cost V 9 bases and J 3 bases, with 14 bases left between them. Germline values: CDR1 MNHEY, CDR2 SVGAGI. The CDR3 consists of 13 residues. The chain's CDR3 is CASQATGHYGYTF. CDR3 coding DNA: TGTGCCAGTCAGGCGACAGGTCACTATGGCTACACCTTC.

In regard to this clone: A far larger clone is one nucleotide away, so this likely arose from a read error. CDR3 in DNA: TGCGCCAGCAGCCCTACGACAGGACCAGCGGACTTTTACGAGCAGTACTTC. Translated, it gives CASSPTTGPADFYEQYF. The chain employs TRBV4-1 and TRBJ2-7, with a possible D match to TRBD1 (6 bases). The CDR3 sequence is 17 residues long. Trimming cost V 4 bases and J 4 bases, with 23 bases left between them. Germline lookup yields CDR1 MGHRA and CDR2 YSYEKL.

Note on this clone: This specimen includes other DNA sequences encoding the same CDR3. This sequence joins TRBV18 and TRBJ2-1; 10 bases align to TRBD2. Germline loops: CDR1 KGHSH, CDR2 LQKENI. V was pared by 3 bases and J by 3 bases, with 2 bases of the junction left unmatched. The CDR3 is made up of 15 amino acids. The CDR3, as DNA: TGTGCCAGCTCACCCCCTAGCGGGAGCTACAATGAGCAGTTCTTC. Translating gives CASSPPSGSYNEQFF.

This rearrangement joins TRBV2 to TRBJ1-4; D gene unclear. Per the germline V gene, CDR1 is SNHLY and CDR2 is FYNNEI. The CDR3 has 12 residues. This CDR3 reads CGQRGTNEKLFF. The CDR3 bases are TGTGGCCAGCGCGGGACTAATGAAAAACTGTTTTTT.